These T cell receptor beta chains were read from a single sample in a study of blood T cell repertoires in COVID-19. Sequenced by immunoSEQ multiplex PCR; TCRdb stores in-frame clones only, minus some. The table lists over 55,000 clones, over 70% of them singletons. Sequences were obtained from peripheral blood. The receptors derive from a man aged 45-65 years with active COVID-19. Both conserved end residues are part of each CDR3. A D gene is named only where the DNA matches it firmly. Expanded clones are given a class, and other clones once, few, many or no size at all.

d_call j_call clone_size v_call cdr3_aa cdr3_nt
TRBD1 TRBJ2-5 NA TRBV7-8 CASRKQGTQETQYF TGTGCCAGCAGAAAACAGGGGACCCAAGAGACCCAGTACTTC
TRBD2 TRBJ2-1 NA TRBV7-2 CASSPGGGSYNEQFF TGTGCCAGCAGCCCCGGCGGGGGCTCCTACAATGAGCAGTTCTTC
TRBD1 TRBJ2-1 NA TRBV24-1 CATRSATGGKDEQFF TGTGCCACCAGATCTGCGACAGGGGGCAAGGATGAGCAGTTCTTC
TRBD2 TRBJ2-3 NA TRBV7-2 CASSFLSGGRADTQYF TGTGCCAGCAGCTTTCTGAGCGGGGGGAGAGCAGATACGCAGTATTTT
NA TRBJ2-7 NA TRBV6-1 CASSEAGAYPYEQYF TGTGCCAGCAGTGAAGCAGGGGCCTATCCCTACGAGCAGTACTTC
NA TRBJ1-2 few TRBV4-1 CASSYAAYGYTF TGCGCCAGCAGCTACGCGGCCTATGGCTACACCTTC
NA TRBJ1-1 once TRBV7-3 CASSPQGANTEAFF TGTGCCAGCAGCCCACAGGGCGCGAACACTGAAGCTTTCTTT
NA TRBJ1-5 NA TRBV5-1 CASSSYPGPGWEAQHF TGCGCCAGCAGCTCTTATCCGGGGCCCGGTTGGGAGGCCCAGCATTTT
TRBD1 TRBJ1-5 once TRBV6-2/TRBV6-3 CASSPLDRGHGQPQHF TGTGCCAGCAGCCCCTTGGACAGGGGGCATGGTCAGCCCCAGCATTTT
TRBD2 TRBJ2-3 NA TRBV19 CASSIIAGGLTDTQYF TGTGCCAGTAGTATTATAGCGGGGGGGCTTACAGATACGCAGTATTTT
NA TRBJ2-7 NA TRBV7-8 CASSPDRIYEQYF TGTGCCAGCAGCCCCGACAGGATTTACGAGCAGTACTTC
TRBD1 TRBJ1-2 NA TRBV18 CASSPDRNYGYTF TGTGCCAGCTCACCGGACAGGAACTATGGCTACACCTTC
NA TRBJ1-3 few TRBV4-3 CASSQDYGSSSGNTIYF TGCGCCAGCAGCCAAGATTATGGATCTAGCTCTGGAAACACCATATATTTT
TRBD1 TRBJ1-4 NA TRBV27 CASSVLPGTGFEKLFF TGTGCCAGCAGCGTGTTGCCCGGGACAGGGTTTGAAAAACTGTTTTTT
NA TRBJ2-2 NA TRBV27 CASSYSPGLGELFF TGTGCCAGCAGTTATTCACCAGGGTTGGGGGAGCTGTTTTTT
TRBD2 TRBJ2-5 NA TRBV24-1 CATSDPGLAGNIQTQYF TGTGCCACCAGTGACCCGGGACTAGCGGGAAATATACAGACCCAGTACTTC
TRBD1 TRBJ2-2 NA TRBV4-3 CASSHLGTGSTGELFF TGCGCCAGCAGCCATCTTGGGACAGGGAGCACCGGGGAGCTGTTTTTT
NA TRBJ2-1 NA TRBV28 CASRLARGRSRNEQFF TGTGCCAGCAGGCTTGCACGCGGCCGGAGTAGGAATGAGCAGTTCTTC
TRBD2 TRBJ2-1 NA TRBV7-2 CASSWREGPYNEQFF TGTGCCAGCAGCTGGCGGGAGGGACCCTACAATGAGCAGTTCTTC
NA TRBJ2-6 NA TRBV7-2 CASSPGFGANVLTF TGTGCCAGCAGCCCAGGCTTTGGGGCCAACGTCCTGACTTTC
TRBD1 TRBJ1-6 NA TRBV10-2 CASSTTGGGSPLHF TGCGCCAGCAGTACGACAGGGGGCGGATCACCCCTCCACTTT
TRBD1 TRBJ1-2 NA TRBV19 CASSPGDRGNGGYTF TGTGCCAGTAGTCCGGGGGACAGGGGGAACGGTGGCTACACCTTC
TRBD1 TRBJ2-1 NA TRBV7-6 CASSRRNRGDEQFF TGTGCCAGCAGCCGCCGAAACAGGGGCGATGAGCAGTTCTTC
NA TRBJ1-3 NA TRBV4-3 CASSQPRTVTGNTIYF TGCGCCAGCAGCCAGCCAAGGACAGTAACTGGAAACACCATATATTTT
NA TRBJ1-2 NA TRBV19 CASTDGYTF TGTGCCAGTACGGATGGCTACACCTTC
NA TRBJ1-3 NA TRBV4-1 CASSQYEASGNTIYF TGCGCCAGCAGCCAATATGAGGCTTCTGGAAACACCATATATTTT
TRBD1 TRBJ1-4 NA TRBV30 CAWIGRGNEKLFF TGTGCCTGGATCGGCAGGGGGAATGAAAAACTGTTTTTT
TRBD1 TRBJ1-4 NA TRBV4-3 CASSPVDRGTNEKLFF TGCGCCAGCAGCCCCGTCGACAGGGGCACTAATGAAAAACTGTTTTTT
NA TRBJ2-1 once TRBV5-4 CASSFDGASYNEQFF TGTGCCAGCAGCTTCGACGGAGCCTCCTACAATGAGCAGTTCTTC
TRBD1 TRBJ1-1 NA TRBV4-3 CASSPDRGEAFF TGCGCCAGCAGCCCGGACAGGGGGGAAGCTTTCTTT
TRBD2 TRBJ2-7 NA TRBV27 CASSLRIAGAYEQYF TGTGCCAGCAGTTTAAGAATAGCGGGAGCCTACGAGCAGTACTTC
TRBD1 TRBJ2-7 NA TRBV28 CASSLAGQGGRRSYEQYF TGTGCCAGCAGTTTAGCGGGACAGGGGGGGAGACGGTCCTACGAGCAGTACTTC
NA TRBJ2-5 NA TRBV30 CAWRLAQTQYF TGTGCCTGGAGATTGGCCCAGACCCAGTACTTC
TRBD1 TRBJ1-1 NA TRBV9 CASSAPMDRGLGTEAFF TGTGCCAGCAGCGCCCCCATGGACAGGGGGCTCGGCACTGAAGCTTTCTTT
TRBD2 TRBJ2-2 NA TRBV13 CASSPGLAGALNTGELFF TGTGCCAGCAGTCCTGGACTAGCGGGGGCACTGAACACCGGGGAGCTGTTTTTT
NA TRBJ2-7 NA TRBV29-1 CSVGRGTYYEQYF TGCAGCGTGGGGAGGGGGACCTACTACGAGCAGTACTTC
NA TRBJ2-3 once TRBV11-3 CASSLGLADPSTDTQYF TGTGCCAGCAGCTTAGGGTTAGCGGACCCTAGCACAGATACGCAGTATTTT
TRBD2 TRBJ2-1 NA TRBV3-1/TRBV3-2 CASSSRGVEFF TGTGCCAGCAGCTCGCGGGGGGTGGAGTTCTTC
TRBD2 TRBJ2-3 NA TRBV27 CASSLPPSGSPDTQYF TGTGCCAGCAGTTTACCCCCTAGCGGGAGCCCAGATACGCAGTATTTT
NA TRBJ2-6 NA TRBV4-3 CASSNGGTGANVLTF TGCGCCAGCAGCAACGGCGGTACCGGGGCCAACGTCCTGACTTTC
TRBD1 TRBJ1-5 NA TRBV28 CASSFTGQENQPQHF TGTGCCAGCAGTTTTACGGGACAGGAGAATCAGCCCCAGCATTTT
NA TRBJ1-1 NA TRBV18 CASSARRGDTEAFF TGTGCCAGCTCGGCAAGGAGGGGTGACACTGAAGCTTTCTTT
NA TRBJ2-7 NA TRBV28 CASSYPGGDGDEQYF TGTGCCAGCAGTTACCCCGGAGGGGACGGGGACGAGCAGTACTTC
NA TRBJ1-2 NA TRBV5-5 CASSLVNSNYGYTF TGTGCCAGCAGCTTGGTCAACAGTAACTATGGCTACACCTTC
TRBD2 TRBJ2-7 NA TRBV5-4 CASSLYGGGISYEQYF TGTGCCAGCAGCTTGTACGGGGGGGGAATTTCCTACGAGCAGTACTTC
TRBD2 TRBJ2-7 NA TRBV3-1/TRBV3-2 CASSQDSGGVLSAEQYF TGTGCCAGCAGCCAAGACTCGGGAGGGGTCCTTTCCGCCGAGCAGTACTTC
TRBD1 TRBJ2-1 NA TRBV28 CASSSHGLRGLAYNEQFF TGTGCCAGCAGTTCACATGGATTGAGGGGGCTTGCTTACAATGAGCAGTTCTTC
TRBD1 TRBJ2-2 NA TRBV9 CASRELGTGAGGGELFF TGTGCCAGCAGAGAACTAGGGACAGGGGCCGGTGGCGGGGAGCTGTTTTTT
TRBD1 TRBJ1-6 NA TRBV5-1 CASSPGTGRNSPLHF TGCGCCAGCAGCCCGGGGACAGGGCGGAATTCACCCCTCCACTTT
TRBD1 TRBJ1-2 NA TRBV5-4 CASSARGDRDNYGYTF TGTGCCAGCAGCGCAAGAGGGGACAGGGATAACTATGGCTACACCTTC
TRBD1 TRBJ1-5 NA TRBV4-3 CASSQVAGTGNQPQHF TGCGCCAGCAGCCAAGTCGCCGGGACAGGCAATCAGCCCCAGCATTTT
NA TRBJ2-3 NA TRBV19 CAPLHPGNTDTQYF TGTGCCCCGCTCCACCCAGGGAACACAGATACGCAGTATTTT
TRBD2 TRBJ2-5 NA TRBV2 CASTLETSGNRGKTQYF TGTGCCAGCACCCTTGAGACTAGCGGGAACCGGGGAAAGACCCAGTACTTC
TRBD2 TRBJ2-2 NA TRBV30 CAWSGAGRGELFF TGTGCCTGGAGTGGAGCGGGACGCGGGGAGCTGTTTTTT
TRBD1 TRBJ2-1 NA TRBV29-1 CSVEGAGQGYNEQFF TGCAGCGTTGAAGGGGCGGGACAGGGGTACAATGAGCAGTTCTTC
NA TRBJ1-2 NA TRBV28 CASSSPAGAYGYTF TGTGCCAGCAGTTCCCCCGCAGGGGCCTATGGCTACACCTTC
TRBD2 TRBJ2-3 NA TRBV19 CASSSSGPSTDTQYF TGTGCCAGTAGTTCTAGCGGGCCTAGCACAGATACGCAGTATTTT